Presented here are 30 T cell receptor beta chains from one specimen sequenced in a study of memory CD4+ T cells and cytomegalovirus serostatus. Measured with immunoSEQ multiplex PCR; TCRdb has only the in-frame clones, and not every one. The data show approximately 52,000 clones, roughly three quarters seen once. Single viable CD3+CD4+CD8-CD45RO+ cells were sorted as the memory CD4+ T cells. The sequenced sample was memory CD4+ T cells from blood. These receptors all stem from an adult in good health and CMV-seronegative.

A remark on this clone: At one end the junction does not follow the germline gene, possibly because of a read error. The chain carries TRBV28 and TRBJ1-6; D remains unclear. The CDR3 totals 12 residues. Germline V gives CDR1 MDHEN, CDR2 SYDVKM. The CDR3 nucleotides are TGTGCCAGCGGAAAGTTTAGGTCGCACACAGACTTT. Translating gives CASGKFRSHTDF.

Only a few counts were recorded for this clone. This rearrangement joins TRBV4-1 to TRBJ2-2; D may be TRBD1 or TRBD2 (5 bases each). The V and J ends lost 4 bases and 4 bases respectively, with 13 bases between them. CDR1 and CDR2 from the germline V gene are MGHRA and YSYEKL. This CDR3 has 15 amino acids. CDR3 residues: CASSPGLSVTGELFF. Here the CDR3 DNA reads TGCGCCAGCAGCCCGGGGCTGAGTGTCACCGGGGAGCTGTTTTTT.

The chain combines TRBV5-8 with TRBJ1-1; 8 nucleotides match TRBD1. J gave up 0 bases and V 0 bases, and 7 bases lay outside the gene matches. Germline V gene lookup returns CDR1 SGHTS and CDR2 YDEGEE. CDR3 length equals 17 residues. The CDR3 loop reads CASSLARTGRLNTEAFF. The DNA for the CDR3 is TGTGCCAGCAGCTTGGCTCGGACAGGGAGATTGAACACTGAAGCTTTCTTT.

This clone was observed a few times. The chain joins TRBV6-4 to TRBJ1-6; TRBD1 matches at 10 bases. CDR1 MRHNA and CDR2 SNTAGT come from the germline V gene. The CDR3 extends over 17 amino acids. The V and J ends lost 4 bases and 7 bases, in that order; junction bases with no gene match: 10. In DNA, the CDR3 is TGTGCCAGCAGTGCTTTTGGCCCGGGACAGGGGAATTCACCCCTCCACTTT. Amino acid sequence: CASSAFGPGQGNSPLHF.

This rearrangement joins TRBV11-3 to TRBJ1-5; D call uncertain. CDR3 length: 14 residues. Germline loops: CDR1 SGHNT, CDR2 YENEEA. Trimming removed 0 bases from V and 7 bases from J, with 10 bases in between. CDR3 in amino acids: CASSLDPGVQPQHF. For the CDR3, the DNA is TGTGCCAGCAGCTTAGATCCGGGTGTCCAGCCCCAGCATTTT. The whole variable domain, filled in from reference TRBV11-3 and TRBJ1-5, reads EAGVVQSPRYKIIEKKQPVAFWCNPISGHNTLYWYLQNLGQGPELLIRYENEEAVDDSQLPKDRFSAERLKGVDSTLKIQPAELGDSAVYLCASSLDPGVQPQHFGDGTRLSIL.

The chain carries TRBV28 and TRBJ1-2; 10 bases match TRBD1. From germline, CDR1 is MDHEN and CDR2 SYDVKM. Unmatched junction bases numbered 4, after V lost 10 bases and J lost 5 bases. This CDR3 is built from 12 residues. This CDR3 is CATGTGEYGYTF. The DNA of the CDR3 is TGTGCCACCGGGACAGGGGAATATGGCTACACCTTC.

This sequence joins TRBV2 and TRBJ2-1; D call uncertain. The CDR3 spans 12 residues. Germline values: CDR1 SNHLY, CDR2 FYNNEI. V was trimmed by 3 bases and J by 6 bases, leaving 6 bases between them. The CDR3 region is CASSDSLNEQFF. DNA of the CDR3: TGTGCCAGCAGTGATTCCCTCAATGAGCAGTTCTTC.

The chain couples TRBV19 to TRBJ2-1; possibly TRBD2 for D (6 bases). There are 16 residues in the CDR3. CDR1 and CDR2 (germline): LNHDA, SQIVND (reference sequence). Between the trimmed V and J ends, which lost 2 bases and 6 bases, there was a span of 17 bases. The CDR3 DNA reads as TGTGCCAGTAGTATAACTGGCAGCCTGGGAGGCAATGAGCAGTTCTTC. As protein: CASSITGSLGGNEQFF.

The V call is TRBV18, the J call TRBJ1-4, with 7 bases matching TRBD1. CDR3 length: 15 amino acids. CDR1 is KGHSH and CDR2 is LQKENI in the germline V gene. V trimming: 3 bases; J trimming: 7 bases; junction bases outside the gene matches: 8. The CDR3 DNA follows: TGTGCCAGCTCACCGACAGGGCCTTTGGTTGAAAAACTGTTTTTT. It specifies CASSPTGPLVEKLFF.

This clone came up a few times. The genes are TRBV2 and TRBJ2-3; TRBD2 matches 10 bases. There are 16 residues in the CDR3. V shed 2 bases and J 2 bases; nucleotides not matched to a gene: 4. Germline loops: CDR1 SNHLY, CDR2 FYNNEI. The CDR3 DNA reads TGTGCCAGCAGTGAACTAGCGGGAGCGTTCACAGATACGCAGTATTTT. Protein product: CASSELAGAFTDTQYF.

V is TRBV6-5 and J is TRBJ2-6; D unresolved. CDR1 and CDR2 (germline): MNHEY, SVGAGI. The V and J ends lost 10 bases and 0 bases respectively, with 1 base between them. The CDR3 runs 11 residues. CDR3 in amino acids: CATSGANVLTF. CDR3 nucleotides: TGTGCCACCTCTGGGGCCAACGTCCTGACTTTC.

The chain is built from TRBV5-1 and TRBJ2-7; D is perhaps TRBD1 (5 bases). Between the trimmed V and J ends, which lost 0 bases and 2 bases, there was a span of 15 bases. Germline CDR1 and CDR2: SGHRS and YFSETQ. The CDR3 length is 16 residues. CDR3 sequence: CASSLETAHGAYEQYF. DNA of the CDR3: TGCGCCAGCAGCTTGGAGACAGCCCATGGGGCCTACGAGCAGTACTTC.

The V and J genes are TRBV7-6 and TRBJ1-4, with 7 bases aligning to TRBD1. The ends lost 5 bases at V and 3 bases at J; junction bases unmatched: 6. The CDR3 spans 15 residues. Germline V gives CDR1 SGHVS, CDR2 FNYEAQ. CDR3: CASSAAGGANEKLFF. For the CDR3, the DNA is TGTGCCAGCAGCGCCGCAGGGGGGGCTAATGAAAAACTGTTTTTT.

This clone has just a few counts. Different DNA sequences within this sample yield the same CDR3. The genes are TRBV28 and TRBJ1-5, with D hard to call. The V gene lost 2 bases and the J gene lost 4 bases, with 9 bases spanning the gap. The CDR3 length is 14 residues. Germline CDR1 and CDR2: MDHEN and SYDVKM. Written as DNA, the CDR3 is TGTGCCAGCAGTTTACGACGTTTGAATCAGCCCCAGCATTTT. Translating it yields CASSLRRLNQPQHF.

CDR3 in amino acids: CASSLTGGRAGELFF. The CDR3 bases are TGCGCCAGCAGCTTAACAGGGGGCCGGGCGGGGGAGCTGTTTTTT. The gene calls are TRBV5-1 and TRBJ2-2; 9 bases match TRBD1. Germline V gene sequence: CDR1 SGHRS, CDR2 YFSETQ. The V gene end was trimmed by 2 bases and the J gene end by 8 bases; junction bases not matched to a gene: 7. The CDR3 extends over 15 amino acids.

The J gene is TRBJ1-6, the V gene TRBV5-1; D might be TRBD1 (5 bases). The CDR3 runs to 15 residues. With 6 bases removed from V and 9 bases from J, the gap between germline ends came to 19 bases. Per the germline V gene, CDR1 is SGHRS and CDR2 is YFSETQ. In DNA, the CDR3 is TGCGCCAGCACTCAGGACTCAGGGTCTAGTTCACCCCTCCACTTT. Amino acid sequence: CASTQDSGSSSPLHF.

CDR3 nucleotides: TGTGCCAGCAGCAGAAAGGTCAGAGGGGTCAATCAGCCCCAGCATTTT. Translating it yields CASSRKVRGVNQPQHF. The chain carries TRBV21-1 and TRBJ1-5. TRBV21-1 is a pseudogene segment. The CDR3 has 16 amino acids.

The rearrangement uses TRBV10-3 and TRBJ2-1; 10 bases match TRBD1. The J segment lost 0 bases and the V segment lost 10 bases, leaving 6 bases of the junction unmatched. Germline V gives CDR1 ENHRY, CDR2 SYGVKD. This CDR3 comprises 15 residues. This CDR3 reads CATADRGSSYNEQFF. The CDR3 nucleotides are TGTGCCACCGCGGACAGGGGGAGCTCCTACAATGAGCAGTTCTTC.

V and J are TRBV5-4 and TRBJ2-7, with TRBD1 matching 9 bases. V lost 2 bases, J lost 6 bases, and 9 bases stayed unmatched. Per the germline V gene, CDR1 is SGHNT and CDR2 is YYREEE (reference sequence). This CDR3 contains 15 residues. The CDR3 here is CASSFGDRAGSEQYF. Written as DNA, the CDR3 is TGTGCCAGCAGCTTTGGGGACAGGGCGGGCTCCGAGCAGTACTTC. The variable domain in full, with the rest retrieved from reference TRBV5-4 and TRBJ2-7, is ETGVTQSPTHLIKTRGQQVTLRCSSQSGHNTVSWYQQALGQGPQFIFQYYREEENGRGNFPPRFSGLQFPNYSSELNVNALELDDSALYLCASSFGDRAGSEQYFGPGTRLTVT.

The CDR3 DNA reads TGTGCCAGTAGTATTCAGGGGTGGGGTAGCTACGAGCAGTACTTC. Its translation: CASSIQGWGSYEQYF. The chain combines TRBV19 with TRBJ2-7, with D perhaps TRBD1 (6 bases). Germline lookup yields CDR1 LNHDA and CDR2 SQIVND (reference sequence). The ends were cut back, 3 bases at V and 3 bases at J, with 15 bases in the middle. The CDR3 is 15 amino acids.

V gene TRBV6-1 combines with J gene TRBJ2-3; D gene unclear. Germline CDR1 MNHNS, CDR2 SASEGT. CDR3 length equals 14 residues. V was trimmed by 7 bases and J by 1 base, leaving 12 bases between them. CDR3 sequence (DNA): TGTGCCAGCATGTTAGAATCTGGCACAGATACGCAGTATTTT. Its protein is CASMLESGTDTQYF.

The V gene is TRBV5-6, the J gene TRBJ2-3; TRBD2 aligns across 8 bases. J was trimmed by 1 base and V by 3 bases; bases with no gene match: 10. The CDR3 runs 17 residues. Germline assignment: CDR1 SGHDT and CDR2 YYEEEE. The CDR3 loop is CASSSGLEIDGTDTQYF. The CDR3 nucleotides are TGTGCCAGCAGCTCGGGACTAGAGATAGACGGCACAGATACGCAGTATTTT.

The chain combines TRBV4-3 with TRBJ2-3, with D perhaps TRBD2 (5 bases). CDR1 is LGHNA, CDR2 YSLEER, per germline. Trimming stripped 3 bases from V and 4 bases from J, with 11 bases between. This CDR3 has 14 amino acids. CDR3 DNA: TGCGCCAGCAGCCAGCTGGCGGAGGCAGATACGCAGTATTTT. Its translation is CASSQLAEADTQYF.

This clone was seen a handful of times. J is TRBJ1-2 and V is TRBV6-1; the D gene is possibly TRBD1 (6 bases). CDR3 length equals 11 residues. Germline V lookup: CDR1 MNHNS, CDR2 SASEGT. The CDR3 DNA reads as TGTGCAGGGGGTCTTGGCTATGGCTACACCTTC. It codes for CAGGLGYGYTF.

The chain is built from TRBV5-1 and TRBJ2-3; no reliable D call. The CDR3 is 11 residues long. Trimming cost V 2 bases and J 6 bases, with 4 bases left between them. In germline, CDR1 is SGHRS, CDR2 YFSETQ. CDR3: CASSFADTQYF. The CDR3 region has the DNA TGCGCCAGCAGCTTTGCGGATACGCAGTATTTT.

The genes are TRBV5-4 and TRBJ1-2; TRBD1 matches at 7 bases. Germline V gene lookup returns CDR1 SGHNT and CDR2 YYREEE (reference sequence). The CDR3 spans 14 residues. The ends lost 1 base at V and 1 base at J; junction bases unmatched: 1. The CDR3 spells CASSLSGGNYGYTF. CDR3 sequence (DNA): TGTGCCAGCAGCTTGTCAGGGGGTAACTATGGCTACACCTTC.

This clone has more than one count but fewer than ten. The genes are TRBV2 and TRBJ1-1; a possible D gene is TRBD1 (6 bases). Germline lookup yields CDR1 SNHLY and CDR2 FYNNEI. Trimming pared 4 bases from V and 5 bases from J, leaving 17 bases between. The CDR3 runs 15 residues. CDR3 nucleotide sequence: TGTGCCAGCAGTGCGGGGGGAGGGGGAAAAACTGAAGCTTTCTTT. Amino acid sequence: CASSAGGGGKTEAFF.

This clone occurred once. The CDR3 loop is CAISLGLANSYEQYF. The CDR3 nucleotides are TGTGCCATCAGTCTTGGACTAGCGAACTCCTACGAGCAGTACTTC. The rearrangement uses TRBV10-3 and TRBJ2-7; 9 nucleotides match TRBD2. The CDR3 covers 15 residues. V trimming: 5 bases; J trimming: 0 bases; junction bases outside the gene matches: 5. Germline V lookup: CDR1 ENHRY, CDR2 SYGVKD.

V is TRBV6-5 and J is TRBJ1-1; 7 positions agree with TRBD1. Unmatched junction bases numbered 6, after V lost 2 bases and J lost 6 bases. The CDR3 has 14 amino acids. Per the germline V gene, CDR1 is MNHEY and CDR2 is SVGAGI. As DNA, the CDR3 is TGTGCCAGCAGTTACGAGACAGGGCGGCCTGAAGCTTTCTTT. Translated, it gives CASSYETGRPEAFF.

The rearrangement links TRBV9 to TRBJ2-5; 11 nucleotides match TRBD1. The CDR3 is 16 residues long. CDR1 and CDR2 from the germline V gene are SGDLS and YYNGEE. Unmatched junction bases numbered 6, after V lost 0 bases and J lost 5 bases. CDR3 coding DNA: TGTGCCAGCAGCGTAGGGACAGGGGGCGCGTGGGAGACCCAGTACTTC. As protein: CASSVGTGGAWETQYF.